This TCR beta chain derives from a study of blood T cell repertoires in COVID-19. Background on the study: The samples span acute and convalescent COVID-19 from the United States, Italy and Spain. PBMCs, B-cell-depleted T cells, or T cells were the source of the cDNA or gDNA that made up the material.

Per the study methods: Researchers report that nucleated cell counts were estimated from reference gene primer amplification. The table came from immunoSEQ multiplex PCR; TCRdb's copy has only in-frame clones and leaves some out. The V and J calls and clone size come from that table; D and trimming were worked out from the DNA. In the table there are 85,000 to 100,000 clones, about 81% of which are singletons. The receptor comes from an older woman with acute or convalescent COVID-19. Sequences were obtained from peripheral blood.

The CDR3, as DNA: TGTGCCAGCAGCGTAGCGGGGGTAGAAGAGACCCAGTACTTC. It codes for CASSVAGVEETQYF. The chain combines TRBV9 with TRBJ2-5; tentatively, D is TRBD2 (6 bases). Germline V gene lookup returns CDR1 SGDLS and CDR2 YYNGEE. This CDR3 has 14 amino acids. The V and J ends lost 0 bases and 3 bases respectively, with 9 bases between them.